Listed below are T cell receptor beta chains from one sample, sequenced in a study of CD8+ T cells in alopecia areata. Sequencing was performed with immunoSEQ multiplex PCR; in TCRdb, only in-frame clones are kept and a portion is missing. Of some 130,000 clones listed, about 47% are singletons. Material: CD8+ T cells sorted from blood, obtained at week 0. These receptor sequences come from a human donor with alopecia areata. CDR3s leave out the opening cysteine and the closing phenylalanine or tryptophan.

j_call v_call cdr3_aa
TRBJ2-5 TRBV5-6 ASSFSETQY
TRBJ1-2 TRBV19 ASRWGRNYGYT
TRBJ2-1 TRBV29-1 SVETSGRDYEQF
TRBJ2-1 TRBV5-6 ASSLGGSEQF
TRBJ2-5 TRBV7-9 ASSLRRGRQETQY
TRBJ2-7 TRBV27 ATSSWTSLYEQY
TRBJ1-5 TRBV7-9 ASSSGNQPQH
TRBJ1-2 TRBV13 ASSYQGHYGYT
TRBJ2-2 TRBV29-1 SVEDRTSNTGELF
TRBJ1-1 TRBV29-1 SVEDPSGAEYTEAF
TRBJ2-7 TRBV7-2 ASSPGTRHEQY
TRBJ2-5 TRBV18 ASSRTQGQETQY
TRBJ2-3 TRBV30 AWSATGGWMDTQY
TRBJ2-5 TRBV27 ASSQLFQETQY